Below are 17 T cell receptor beta chains sequenced from a single sample in a study of T cells in women clearing cervical HPV infection. Repertoires were generated with immunoSEQ multiplex PCR, while TCRdb's copy carries only in-frame clones and drops some. This table lists about 29,000 clones. Sequencing was performed on blood buffy coat. The receptor set was obtained from a woman aged 18 to 69 with a cervical HPV16 infection that either progressed to CIN3+ or cleared (not recorded which).

The CDR3 protein is CASSDGRGHQETQYF. CDR3 DNA, as far as it was read: TGTGCCAGCAGTGATGGCAGGGGGCACCAAGAGACC. The chain employs TRBV25-1 and TRBJ2-5; 8 positions match TRBD1. The CDR3 end lies 3 residues beyond the end of the read and is filled in from the germline J gene. The CDR3 loop spans 15 amino acids. J lost 0 bases, V lost 3 bases, and 3 bases had no gene match. Germline lookup yields CDR1 MGHDK and CDR2 SYGVNS.

Incomplete CDR3 DNA: TGTGCCAGCGGATGGAGACAGGGTGGTTCACCC. Translating gives CASGWRQGGSP. The CDR3 as a whole reads CASGWRQGGSPLHF. The chain employs TRBV6-4 and TRBJ1-6; 7 bases match TRBD1. The read comes to an end 3 residues before the CDR3 does, leaving the germline J gene to fill in the end. J was trimmed by 9 bases and V by 8 bases; bases with no gene match: 10. Germline CDR1 reads MRHNA; CDR2 reads SNTAGT. CDR3 length: 14 amino acids.

Remarks on this clone: The DNA ends 3 residues before the CDR3 does, and the rest of the CDR3 is filled in from the germline J gene. The V and J genes are TRBV4-1 and TRBJ2-2; 9 positions agree with TRBD2. Germline CDR1 is MGHRA and CDR2 is YSYEKL. The CDR3 is 16 amino acids. V lost 0 bases, J lost 6 bases, and 5 bases stayed unmatched. The sequenced part of the CDR3 DNA is TGCGCCAGCAGCCAAGATCTTAGCGGGAGAGCCGGGGAG. It specifies CASSQDLSGRAGE. The whole CDR3 protein is CASSQDLSGRAGELFF.

Partial CDR3 DNA: TGTGCCAGCATGCTCCCGACAAGGACCGGGGAG. It codes for CASMLPTRTGE. The full CDR3 protein reads CASMLPTRTGELFF. The V call is TRBV5-5, the J call TRBJ2-2, with D unclear. The read falls 3 residues short of the CDR3 end, and the missing part is taken from the germline J gene. The germline V gene has CDR1 SGHKS and CDR2 YYEKEE (reference sequence). The CDR3 runs 14 residues. Trimming shortened V by 6 bases and J by 5 bases, and 14 bases separated the two germline ends.

The CDR3 is CASSTAGTPQGYGYTF. Partial CDR3 DNA: TGTGCCAGTAGTACCGCCGGGACACCCCAAGGGTATGGC. The chain is built from TRBV19 and TRBJ1-2, with a weak D call TRBD1 (6 bases). The read is 3 residues too short to cover the CDR3 end, so that end is filled in from the germline J gene. Germline V gives CDR1 LNHDA, CDR2 SQIVND (reference sequence). This CDR3 is built from 16 residues. Trimming removed 4 bases from V and 5 bases from J, with 20 bases in between.

Comment on this clone: The sequence runs out 3 residues before the end of the CDR3; the remainder is reconstructed from the germline J gene. V usage is TRBV30 and J usage is TRBJ1-5; no firm D call. In germline, CDR1 is GTSNPN, CDR2 SVGIG (reference sequence). Trimming pared 2 bases from V and 3 bases from J, leaving 11 bases between. The CDR3 covers 14 residues. The CDR3 spells CAWSTPGLNQPQHF. The sequenced part of the CDR3 DNA is TGTGCCTGGAGTACTCCTGGGCTCAATCAGCCC.

CDR3 loop: CASSPSGGTEAFF. The covered CDR3 bases are TGTGCCAGCTCACCCTCAGGGGGGACTGAA. The rearrangement uses TRBV18 and TRBJ1-1; 7 bases align to TRBD1. The read ends 3 residues shy of where the CDR3 ends; the end is completed using the germline J gene. V lost 3 bases and J lost 5; bases outside the gene matches: 3. The CDR3 runs to 13 residues. Germline V CDR1 and CDR2: KGHSH, LQKENI.

Comment on this clone: The sequence runs out 3 residues before the end of the CDR3; the remainder is reconstructed from the germline J gene. The chain has TRBV30 and TRBJ1-5; D gene unclear. The V gene lost 2 bases and the J gene lost 4 bases, with 15 bases spanning the gap. CDR3 length equals 15 residues. CDR1 GTSNPN and CDR2 SVGIG come from the germline V gene (reference sequence). The covered CDR3 bases are TGTGCCTGGAGTCACCGGGGTAAAAATAATCAGCCC. Protein: CAWSHRGKNNQP. The full CDR3 sequence reads CAWSHRGKNNQPQHF.

As to this clone: The read stops 3 residues short of the end of the CDR3; the missing end is completed from the germline J gene. The chain joins TRBV6-4 to TRBJ2-3; 10 bases fit TRBD2. The CDR3 covers 14 residues. The V segment lost 5 bases and the J segment 3 bases; nucleotides outside the gene matches: 2. CDR1 and CDR2 from the germline V gene are MRHNA and SNTAGT. The covered CDR3 bases are TGTGCCAGCAGTCCTAGCGGGGGTACAGATACG. Its protein product is CASSPSGGTDT. The CDR3 in its entirety is CASSPSGGTDTQYF.

In the case of this clone: Read data end 3 residues before the CDR3 end; the end is taken from the germline J gene. J is TRBJ2-3 and V is TRBV7-2; the match to TRBD2 covers 7 bases. Germline lookup yields CDR1 SGHTA and CDR2 FQGNSA. The length of the CDR3 is 14 residues. The V and J ends lost 5 bases and 3 bases, in that order; junction bases with no gene match: 5. The CDR3 loop is CASSVSSGTDTQYF. Partial CDR3 DNA: TGTGCCAGCAGCGTATCTAGCGGTACAGATACG.

A word on this clone: The read stops 3 residues short of the end of the CDR3; the missing end is completed from the germline J gene. The chain carries TRBV10-3 and TRBJ2-1; TRBD2 agrees at 7 bases. This CDR3 spans 15 amino acids. The germline V gene has CDR1 ENHRY and CDR2 SYGVKD. The ends lost 7 bases at V and 6 bases at J; junction bases unmatched: 12. The CDR3 loop reads CAIKERETFINEQFF. The sequenced part of the CDR3 DNA is TGTGCCATCAAAGAGCGGGAAACTTTTATCAATGAG.

As for this clone: The read comes to an end 3 residues before the CDR3 does, leaving the germline J gene to fill in the end. The chain recombines TRBV4-1 with TRBJ2-2; unclear D gene. Trimming stripped 1 base from V and 1 base from J, with 7 bases between. Germline lookup yields CDR1 MGHRA and CDR2 YSYEKL. The CDR3 covers 15 residues. CDR3 DNA (partial): TGCGCCAGCAGCCAAGCCGGGTTGAACACCGGGGAG. It codes for CASSQAGLNTGE. The entire CDR3 reads CASSQAGLNTGELFF.

Note on this clone: With the read ending 3 residues before the CDR3 end, the germline J gene is used to fill in that end. This chain connects TRBV12-3 or TRBV12-4 to TRBJ2-3, with 9 bases matching TRBD2. V shed 7 bases and J 7 bases; nucleotides not matched to a gene: 9. This CDR3 contains 14 residues. CDR3 DNA (partial): TGTGCCAGCACCCGCGGGGGGGCCGCTTATACG. Translation: CASTRGGAAYT. The whole CDR3 sequence is CASTRGGAAYTQYF.

A note on this clone: The missing CDR3 end, 3 residues past where the read stops, is filled in from the germline J gene. This chain uses TRBV5-6 with TRBJ2-1, with TRBD2 as a possible D gene (6 bases). The V end was cut by 9 bases, the J end by 7 bases, with 17 bases between. In germline, CDR1 is SGHDT, CDR2 YYEEEE. The CDR3 extends over 13 amino acids. CDR3 loop: CATCGAGLNEQFF. Partial CDR3 DNA: TGTGCCACTTGCGGGGCTGGACTTAATGAG.

To note about this clone: With the read ending 3 residues before the CDR3 end, the germline J gene is used to fill in that end. V gene TRBV19 combines with J gene TRBJ1-1; 9 bases align to TRBD1. The ends lost 4 bases at V and 1 base at J; junction bases unmatched: 13. The germline CDR1 and CDR2 sequences are LNHDA and SQIVND (reference sequence). The CDR3 spans 18 residues. The part of the CDR3 DNA that was read is TGTGCCAGTAGTACTCTGTCCGTTCCGGGACAGGGGAACACTGAA. This codes for CASSTLSVPGQGNTE. The full CDR3 sequence reads CASSTLSVPGQGNTEAFF.

To note about this clone: The observed sequence ends 3 residues before the CDR3 terminus, with the missing tail filled in from the germline J gene. The chain couples TRBV19 to TRBJ1-5; D might be TRBD1 (5 bases). The CDR3 has 14 amino acids. Trimming shortened V by 6 bases and J by 0 bases, and 9 bases separated the two germline ends. Germline-derived CDR1 and CDR2 are LNHDA and SQIVND (reference sequence). CDR3 sequence reads: CASRTDYSNQPQHF. Partial CDR3 DNA: TGTGCCAGTAGGACAGATTATAGCAATCAGCCC.

On this clone itself: The read terminates 3 residues ahead of where the CDR3 ends, so the germline J gene completes it. V and J are TRBV9 and TRBJ2-5, with 10 bases matching TRBD2. Germline lookup yields CDR1 SGDLS and CDR2 YYNGEE. V lost 4 bases and J lost 4; bases outside the gene matches: 7. The length of the CDR3 is 15 residues. CDR3 DNA (partial): TGTGCCAGCAGCCCTAAAGCGGGGGGGCGAGAGACC. It encodes CASSPKAGGRET. The whole CDR3 protein is CASSPKAGGRETQYF.